This TCR beta chain was obtained from a study of beta chain features in type 1 diabetes listed by TCRdb under 2018. Regarding the research as a whole: Patients and healthy donors did not differ in mean age, gender distribution, total cell number or subset yield. A total of approximately 99,000,000 sorted cells were examined across all samples, and RNA yield correlated strongly with the number of cells per subset. In the study, TCRB repertoires of sorted circulating CD4+ T cell subsets from recently diagnosed type 1 diabetes patients were compared with those of matched healthy donors. Naive and central memory subsets were obtained from all 30 or so donors, but regulatory and stem cell-like memory subsets were isolated from only 8 patients and roughly 8 healthy donors.

The entire isolated RNA was reverse transcribed using the High Capacity cDNA Reverse Transcription Kit, and thus expressed TCRB transcripts were sequenced. Naive, central memory and regulatory T cell samples underwent deep immunoSEQ sequencing, averaging roughly 3.4 million total reads per sample. Sorted cells were lysed in RLT buffer, and RNA was extracted using DNase-treated RNeasy Micro or Mini kits according to cell number. To prevent cross-contamination, each cell subset was processed individually, whereas patient and healthy donor samples were processed jointly. The immunoSEQ multiplex PCR was used to amplify TCRB sequences from cDNA, generating 87-bp fragments that spanned the CDR3 region. Sequencing of the amplicons was done on the Illumina HiSeq platform. On the authors' methods: PCR bias was computationally corrected using synthetic template baselines, reads within Hamming distance 2 were collapsed, and singletons that could not be merged were discarded. By aligning reads against IMGT, V, D and J genes, CDR3 length, and insertions or deletions at six rearrangement sites were assigned. Within each subset, clonotype counts were normalized to sorted cell number, after which true diversity and Gini coefficients were computed with the tcR R package. The overlap coefficient, calculated on TCRB nucleotide sequences, was used to quantify repertoire sharing. As a proxy for the pre-selection repertoire, out-of-frame TCRB sequences from naive cells were analyzed. TCRdb re-hosts the immuneACCESS table, in-frame sequences only. Its copies lack some clones; in the studies checked, an unresolved V gene accounts for under half of them, and the cause for the rest is not known. The V and J calls and clone size are taken from that table; D and trimming were inferred from the DNA. The sample contains approximately 380,000 clones, over 12% of them found a single time. Of the sample, 0.019% is held by the ten largest clones.

The germline V gene (reference sequence) supplies CDR1 SGHNT and CDR2 YYREEE. For this chain, trimming is 2 bases at the V end and 0 bases at the J end, and the number of junction bases without a gene match is 2. Inclusive of the bounding cysteine and phenylalanine, the CDR3 is 16 residues long. The DNA shown is the 48-base CDR3, in frame from base 1. Overall study results and their limits: PCR might favor shorter templates, but patient and control samples were amplified and corrected together, so any skew would affect both groups equally. Because cDNA was sequenced instead of genomic DNA, activated cells with high expression could be over-represented, although the groups did not differ in activation or CD3 levels. Naive, central memory and regulatory TCRB repertoires appeared to be more similar among patients than among healthy donors. Because small numbers of individuals were included in the HLA sub-analyses, any influence of HLA type on TCRB rearrangement was left unresolved. Type 1 diabetes patients showed a moderate but significant shortening of TCRB CDR3 length in all four CD4+ subsets. At VDJ recombination sites, patients with type 1 diabetes made fewer insertions and deleted more nucleotides, a pattern implying thymic rearrangement abnormalities.

Each donor gave one peripheral blood draw, roughly 0.11 L on average, collected into heparinised tubes. A BD FACSAria II was used to sort naive, central memory, regulatory and stem cell-like memory CD4+ T cells with a panel that included CD45RO, CCR7, CD25, CD127, CD95 and CD27. A purity above 95% was achieved for all sorted populations. PBMCs were isolated immediately by Lymphoprep density gradient centrifugation and stained directly without culture. To minimize batch effects, samples were stained and sorted in pairs, one healthy donor with one patient per experiment. Remarks on this clone: Its antigen target is currently unknown. Base qualities are not at hand, and no much larger clone is one base apart.

Sample: naive CD4+ T cells from blood. The cell subset or site label here, explained by the study, means: true naive CD4+ T cells. Recombination joined TRBV5-4 with TRBJ2-2; 9 bases in the junction line up with TRBD2. The sequence was obtained from a woman between 18 and 29 years old in good health. The CDR3 protein: CASSLAGGANTGELFF. The nucleotide sequence is given as TGTGCCAGCAGCTTAGCGGGAGGCGCGAACACCGGGGAGCTGTTTTTT.